The present TCR beta chain was sequenced within a study of T cell responses to AZD1222 COVID-19 vaccine. A remark on this clone: Antigen unknown.

Study outcomes and limitations: Clonal diversity was possibly underestimated, and the donors were mostly white British, with more females. A rise in Spike-specific TCR breadth and depth followed two AZD1222 doses. Of spike-specific TCRs, nearly half reportedly target regions left unmutated in variants. Across the whole spike, CD4 TCRs peaked at regions 160-218 and 743-854.

Assay used: immunoSEQ multiplex PCR; TCRdb lists only in-frame clones, some missing. The data contain 150,000 or so clones, roughly 90% of them singletons. There are 14 residues in the CDR3. The germline CDR1 and CDR2 sequences are MGHDK and SYGVNS. V dropped 8 bases and J dropped 3 bases, with 16 bases sitting between them. Sequenced here: peripheral blood, sampled on day 0 of AZD1222 vaccination. The V call is TRBV25-1, the J call TRBJ1-1, with a tentative D call TRBD1 (5 bases). This receptor was obtained from an adult in good health. This CDR3 reads CASGGERPHTEAFF. CDR3 bases: TGTGCCAGCGGGGGGGAAAGACCACACACTGAAGCTTTCTTT.